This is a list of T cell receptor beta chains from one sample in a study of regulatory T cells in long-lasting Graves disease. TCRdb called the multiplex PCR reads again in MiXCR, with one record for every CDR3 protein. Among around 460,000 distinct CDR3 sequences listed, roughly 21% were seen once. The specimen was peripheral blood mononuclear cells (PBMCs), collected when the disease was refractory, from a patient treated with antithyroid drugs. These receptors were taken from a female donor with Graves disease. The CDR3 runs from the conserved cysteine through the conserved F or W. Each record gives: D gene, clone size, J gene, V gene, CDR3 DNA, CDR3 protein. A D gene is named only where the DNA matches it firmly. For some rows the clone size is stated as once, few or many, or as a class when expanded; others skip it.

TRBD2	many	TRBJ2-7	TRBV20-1	TGCAGTGCTGTAGCGGGAGATGTGTACGAGCAGTACTTC	CSAVAGDVYEQYF
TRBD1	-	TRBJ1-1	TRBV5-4	TGTGCCAGCAGCGTGACAGGGATCCTGAACACTGAAGCTTTCTTT	CASSVTGILNTEAFF
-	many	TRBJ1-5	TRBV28	TGTGCCAGCAGTGGCACAGGTCCCTTTAGCAATCAGCCCCAGCATTTT	CASSGTGPFSNQPQHF
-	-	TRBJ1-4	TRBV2	TGTGCCAGCGGAATGAGGGGGGGCGAGGAAAAACTGTTTTTT	CASGMRGGEEKLFF
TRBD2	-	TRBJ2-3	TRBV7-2	TGTGCCAGCAGCTCCGGGGGACTAGGAAACACAGATACGCAGTATTTT	CASSSGGLGNTDTQYF
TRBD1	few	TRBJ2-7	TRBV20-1	TGCAGTGCTAGCACCGGGACAGGCCTATCCGAGCAGTACTTC	CSASTGTGLSEQYF
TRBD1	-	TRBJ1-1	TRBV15	TGTGCCACCAGCAGAGATATGGACAGGGAAGCTTTCTTT	CATSRDMDREAFF
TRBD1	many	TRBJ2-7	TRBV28	TGTGCCAGCAGTCTTCCTCCGACAGGGGGCTCTTGGGAGCAGTACTTC	CASSLPPTGGSWEQYF
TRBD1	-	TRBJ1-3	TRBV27	TGTGCCAGCAGTTCAGGGACAGCGGGGGGAAACACCATATATTTT	CASSSGTAGGNTIYF
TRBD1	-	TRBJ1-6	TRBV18	TGTGCCAGCTCACTTGACAGGGGAGGAAACTATAATTCACCCCTCCACTTT	CASSLDRGGNYNSPLHF
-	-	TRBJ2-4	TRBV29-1	TGCAGCGTCGTCGACAGAGTAGCCAAAAACATTCAGTACTTC	CSVVDRVAKNIQYF
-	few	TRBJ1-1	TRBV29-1	TGCAGCGTTCGGAGGCTGGACACTGAAGCTTTCTTT	CSVRRLDTEAFF
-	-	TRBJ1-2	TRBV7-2	TGTGCCAGCAGCTTACAGAGAGGAAACTATGGCTACACCTTC	CASSLQRGNYGYTF
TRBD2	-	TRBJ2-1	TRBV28	TGTGCCAGCAGTGCCGGGACTAGGTTGGAGTACAATGAGCAGTTCTTC	CASSAGTRLEYNEQFF
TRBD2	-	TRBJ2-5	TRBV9	TGTGCCAGCAGCGGAAAACTAGCGGGGGGGGCAGAGACCCAGTACTTC	CASSGKLAGGAETQYF
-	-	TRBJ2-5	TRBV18	TGTGCCAGCTCACCACGGAGCGAACAAGAGACCCAGTACTTC	CASSPRSEQETQYF
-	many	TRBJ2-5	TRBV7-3	TGTGCCAGCAGCCCCTATGGAGGGGAGACCCAGTACTTC	CASSPYGGETQYF
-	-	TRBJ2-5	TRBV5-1	TGCGCCAGCAGCTTGAATACAGGGAGAGAGACCCAGTACTTC	CASSLNTGRETQYF
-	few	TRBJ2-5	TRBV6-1	TGTGCCAGCAGCCTAGGGTTACATGTGTACCAAGAGACCCAGTACTTC	CASSLGLHVYQETQYF
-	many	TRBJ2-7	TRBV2	TGTGCCAGCAGTGAAAAGGGAATTAGCTCCTACGAGCAGTACTTC	CASSEKGISSYEQYF
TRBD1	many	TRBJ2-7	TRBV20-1	TGCAGTGCTTCCGGGACAGCAACCTACGAGCAGTACTTC	CSASGTATYEQYF
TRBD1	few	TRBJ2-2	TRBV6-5	TGTGCCAGCAGTTACGGGGCAGGGGGCCAGGACGGGGAGCTGTTTTTT	CASSYGAGGQDGELFF
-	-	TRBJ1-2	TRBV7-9	TGTGCCAGCAGCCTCGAGGGGATGTATGGCTACACCTTC	CASSLEGMYGYTF
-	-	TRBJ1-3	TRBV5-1	TGCGCCAGCAGCTGGGGGACTGATGGAAACACCATATATTTT	CASSWGTDGNTIYF
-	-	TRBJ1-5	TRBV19	TGTGCCAGTAGTATGAGCGGTAATCAGCCCCAGCATTTT	CASSMSGNQPQHF
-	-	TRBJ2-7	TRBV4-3	TGCGCCAGCAGCCAAGATCGTAGCATCTACGAGCAGTACTTC	CASSQDRSIYEQYF
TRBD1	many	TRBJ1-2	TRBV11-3	TGTGCCAGCAGCGGACGACAGGGGGATATCTATGGCTACACCTTC	CASSGRQGDIYGYTF
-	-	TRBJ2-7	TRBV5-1	TGCGCCAGCAGCTCCACGGCCGGAACCTACGAGCAGTACTTC	CASSSTAGTYEQYF
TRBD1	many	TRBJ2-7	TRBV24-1	TGTGCCACCAGTGATTCTGGGACAGGGACCCACGAGCAGTACTTC	CATSDSGTGTHEQYF
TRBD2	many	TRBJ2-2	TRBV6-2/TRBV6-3	TGTGCCAGCAGTTACAGGGCTAGCGGGCGCACCGGGGAGCTGTTTTTT	CASSYRASGRTGELFF
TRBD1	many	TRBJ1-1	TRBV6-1	TGTGCCAGCACCAGGGGGGGGGGACAGGGGTTTAGGGTTGAAGCTTTCTTT	CASTRGGGQGFRVEAFF
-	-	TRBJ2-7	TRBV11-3	TGTGCCAGCAGCGTTTCCGGGGCAGAGGGCTACGAGCAGTACTTC	CASSVSGAEGYEQYF
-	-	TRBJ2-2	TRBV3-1	TGTGCCAGCAGCCAAGATCTAGTAGCCGGGGAGCTGTTTTTT	CASSQDLVAGELFF
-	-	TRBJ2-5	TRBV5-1	TGCGCCAGCAGCTTGGCCGGGACGGTGAAAGAGACCCAGTACTTC	CASSLAGTVKETQYF
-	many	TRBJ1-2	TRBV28	TGTGCCAGCAGTCCCTCGAGCTATGGCTACACCTTC	CASSPSSYGYTF
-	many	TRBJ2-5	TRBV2	TGTGCCAGCACTGTGGGTGTGGACCAGTACTTC	CASTVGVDQYF
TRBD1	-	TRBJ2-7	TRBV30	TGTGCCTGGAGGACAGGGGCGTCGTTTGGCGAGCAGTACTTC	CAWRTGASFGEQYF
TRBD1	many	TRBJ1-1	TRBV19	TGTGCCAGTAGTACCGGACAGGGGGCGAACACTGAAGCTTTCTTT	CASSTGQGANTEAFF
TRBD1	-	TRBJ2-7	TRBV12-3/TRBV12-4	TGTGCCAGCAGTGCATGGACAGGGGAAATCTACGAGCAGTACTTC	CASSAWTGEIYEQYF
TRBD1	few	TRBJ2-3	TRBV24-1	TGTGCCACCAGTGATGCCGGACAGGGGGACACAGATACGCAGTATTTT	CATSDAGQGDTDTQYF
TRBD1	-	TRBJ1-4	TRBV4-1	TGCGCCAGCAGCCCACCGGGACAGAAACCCTCCTATGCAACTAATGAAAAACTGTTTTTT	CASSPPGQKPSYATNEKLFF
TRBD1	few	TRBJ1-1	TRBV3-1	TGTGCCAGCAGCCAGGACCGGGACAGTGTCTTGAACACTGAAGCTTTCTTT	CASSQDRDSVLNTEAFF
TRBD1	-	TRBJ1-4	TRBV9	TGTGCCAGCAGCTCGCAGGGGGCAGAGAGGGAAAAACTGTTTTTT	CASSSQGAEREKLFF
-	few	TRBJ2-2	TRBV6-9	TGTGCCAGCAGTTATCAGGGGGGCACCGGGGAGCTGTTTTTT	CASSYQGGTGELFF
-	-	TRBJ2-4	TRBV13	TGTGCCAGCAGCTGGGGGGCCGAAGAAGCCAAAAACATTCAGTACTTC	CASSWGAEEAKNIQYF
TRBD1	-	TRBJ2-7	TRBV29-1	TGCAGCGTTGGCCCTAGGACAGGGGCCTACGAGCAGTACTTC	CSVGPRTGAYEQYF
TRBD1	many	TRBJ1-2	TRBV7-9	TGTGCCAGCAGCTTAGCGGGACAGTTCTATGGCTACACCTTC	CASSLAGQFYGYTF
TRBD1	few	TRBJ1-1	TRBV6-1	TGTGCCAGCAGTAGGACAGGGTCGCTTGGGTGGACTGAAGCTTTCTTT	CASSRTGSLGWTEAFF
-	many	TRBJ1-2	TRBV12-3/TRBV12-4	TGTGCCAGCAGTTTAACCCTCACCAGGGATCGGCCTGGCTACACCTTC	CASSLTLTRDRPGYTF
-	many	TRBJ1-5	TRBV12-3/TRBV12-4	TGTGCCAGCAGTTTAAGGCTTCAGCCCCAGCATTTT	CASSLRLQPQHF
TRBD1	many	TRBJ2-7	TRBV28	TGTGCCAGCAGTAAAGGGGGCGTGTTCGGCGAGCAGTACTTC	CASSKGGVFGEQYF
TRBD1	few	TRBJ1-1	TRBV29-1	TGCAGCGTCGCAGGGGGGGATCTGAACACTGAAGCTTTCTTT	CSVAGGDLNTEAFF
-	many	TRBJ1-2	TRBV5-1	TGCGCCAGCAGCTTGGCCTTATGGATCGAAGGGGGCTACACCTTC	CASSLALWIEGGYTF
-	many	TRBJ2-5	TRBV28	TGTGCCAGCAGTTTATACCCAGAGACCCAGTACTTC	CASSLYPETQYF
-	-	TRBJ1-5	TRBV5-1	TGCGCCAGCAGCTTGGAGGGGCGAGGAGGGCAGCCCCAGCATTTT	CASSLEGRGGQPQHF